This T cell receptor beta chain was sequenced for a study of shared clonotypes between healthy human individuals. Study-wide results and caveats: Specimens sampled were limited to blood, with tissue repertoires likely differing.

The study ran the assay at deep level. The protocol was immunoSEQ multiplex PCR, while the TCRdb copy is restricted to in-frame clones and leaves out a portion. The sample shows around 2.1 million clones, around 93% of them seen only once. Of note for this clone: The target antigen is unknown.

CDR1 and CDR2 (germline): SEHNR, FQNEAQ (reference sequence). The CDR3 consists of 14 residues. V lost 6 bases, J lost 6 bases, and 17 bases lay in between. CD45RO negativity and positive selection for CCR7 defined naive CD8 cells, a population that excluded terminally differentiated effector memory CD45RA+ cells. The healthy adult donors were HIV-negative and reported no recent acute infections or vaccinations. Sequencing used naive CD8+ T cells from PBMCs. This chain links TRBV7-9 with TRBJ1-2; tentatively, D is TRBD1 (6 bases). The sequence derives from a man aged 18 to 35 in good health. Some clones in this sample may be carry-over from other donors' samples. The CDR3 DNA reads as TGTGCCAGCAGTTCACTAGGGGGGGCGCATGGCTACACCTTC. It encodes CASSSLGGAHGYTF.